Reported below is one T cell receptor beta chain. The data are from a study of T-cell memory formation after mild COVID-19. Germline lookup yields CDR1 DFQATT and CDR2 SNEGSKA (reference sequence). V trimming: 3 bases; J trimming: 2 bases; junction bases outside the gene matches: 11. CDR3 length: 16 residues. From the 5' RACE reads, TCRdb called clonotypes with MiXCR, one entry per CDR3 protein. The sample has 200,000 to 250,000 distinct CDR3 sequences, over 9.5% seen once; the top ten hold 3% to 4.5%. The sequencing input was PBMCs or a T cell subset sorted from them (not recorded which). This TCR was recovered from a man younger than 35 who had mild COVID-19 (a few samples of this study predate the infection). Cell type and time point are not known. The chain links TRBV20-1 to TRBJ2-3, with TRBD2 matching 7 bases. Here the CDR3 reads CSARREFLRATDTQYF. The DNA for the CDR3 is TGCAGTGCTAGGCGGGAGTTCCTCCGGGCCACAGATACGCAGTATTTT.